Listed below are T cell receptor beta chains from one sample, sequenced in a study of identical twins. TCRdb independently ran MiXCR on the 5' RACE reads; one entry per CDR3 protein. Of about 1.7 million distinct CDR3 sequences listed, about 31% are singletons. The specimen sequenced was cord blood. These receptor sequences come from a newborn girl in good health. Both conserved end residues are trimmed from each CDR3.

14	TRBV4-1	ASSQDGSRPTYEQY
18	TRBV7-9	ASSSHPLTGRDPSWETQY
14	TRBV10-3	AISESGLAGGDEQY
13	TRBV25-1	ASSTRTSGGVEQY
13	TRBV7-2	ASSYTGTANTEAF
13	TRBV24-1	ATSDVDRLNTEAF
12	TRBV4-2	AISQGTAPDTQY
17	TRBV12-3/TRBV12-4	ASSFWPRLAGILQETQY
11	TRBV6-6	ASKVGMNTEAF
12	TRBV20-1	SARDPTGINIQY
14	TRBV28	ASKDYRVPSNQPQH
12	TRBV5-1	ASSLYYSSYEQY
9	TRBV2	ATPEGYGYT
14	TRBV4-2	ASSQESGSAYNEQF
11	TRBV2	ASPGTGGNEQF
15	TRBV9	ASSGTSLLSSTDTQY
12	TRBV5-1	ASSFTRESYGYT
11	TRBV5-1	ASSLGEIYEQY
12	TRBV4-2	ASSQVTSQETQY
11	TRBV20-1	SARKDYPYEQY
14	TRBV5-1	ASSSTSSPIQETQY
14	TRBV6-1	ASSGIRDRLNYGYT
13	TRBV19	ASRTTSGSIDTQY
11	TRBV20-1	SARDSVNYGYT
13	TRBV5-6	ASSLVPRGNYGYT
12	TRBV3-1	ASSPTWVSYEQY
13	TRBV11-2	ASSPRTGKNTEAF
15	TRBV10-3	AISELGAGATNEKLF
12	TRBV25-1	ASSEGRGIETQY
12	TRBV5-1	ASSLERYTGELF
16	TRBV4-1	ASSQVPRTALSYNEQF
15	TRBV4-1	ASSQREGRQGGSPLH